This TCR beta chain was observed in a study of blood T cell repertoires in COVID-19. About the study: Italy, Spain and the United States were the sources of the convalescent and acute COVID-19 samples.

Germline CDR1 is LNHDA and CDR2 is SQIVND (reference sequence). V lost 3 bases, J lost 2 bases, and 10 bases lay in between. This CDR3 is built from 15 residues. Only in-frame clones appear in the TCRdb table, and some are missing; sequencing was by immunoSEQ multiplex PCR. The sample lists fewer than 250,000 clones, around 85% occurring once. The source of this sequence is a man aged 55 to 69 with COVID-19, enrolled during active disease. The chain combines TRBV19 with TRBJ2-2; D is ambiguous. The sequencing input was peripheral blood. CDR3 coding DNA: TGTGCCAGTAGTATCTTCGGGTATAACACCGGGGAGCTGTTTTTT. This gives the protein CASSIFGYNTGELFF.